This TCR beta chain came from a study of Graves' ophthalmopathy and Graves' hyperthyroidism. Study-level background: By definition, stable hyperthyroidism involved no ophthalmopathy within 18 months of follow-up.

To note about this clonotype: Its antigen is not known.

From RNA, the CDR3 regions of TCR beta chains were amplified and sequenced. In the first round, RT-PCR was carried out with HTBI primers, and a multiplex PCR formed the second round. MiXCR was run by TCRdb on the multiplex PCR reads, yielding one entry per CDR3 protein. The sample has more than 1,000,000 distinct CDR3 sequences, about 38% seen once. The CDR3 consists of 14 residues. V lost 6 bases, J lost 3 bases, and 14 bases lay in between. The germline gives CDR1 SNHLY, CDR2 FYNNEI. Recruitment covered hyperthyroidism patients aged 18 to 65 whose new diagnosis was of under 2 months' duration. Each diagnosis was determined on the basis of clinical symptoms, serum thyroxine, TRAb, thyroid ultrasound and orbital computed tomography. The study's findings and limits: Among thyroid clonotypes expanded above 0.001 frequency, most also appeared in blood.

The source of this sequence is an adult man with Graves' hyperthyroidism. Sequenced input: peripheral blood or thyroid tissue (not recorded which). The rearrangement uses TRBV2 and TRBJ1-2, with D possibly TRBD1 on 5 matching bases. The DNA for the CDR3 is TGTGCCAGCAGGGACACCCGGGCCGACTATGGCTACACCTTC. Translated, it gives CASRDTRADYGYTF.